The rows below give T cell receptor beta chains drawn from one sample of a study of blood T cells in healthy people across ages. TCRdb re-derived calls from the 5' RACE reads in MiXCR, one entry per CDR3 protein. Of some 730,000 distinct CDR3 sequences listed, approximately 21% are singletons. Sequencing was carried out using blood. These receptors were taken from a man between 65 and 85 years old in good health. CDR3s include the opening cysteine and the closing phenylalanine or tryptophan. A D gene is named only where the DNA matches it firmly. Some rows mark clone size as missing; the rest say once, few, many or name a class of expanded clone.

D gene: NA
V gene: TRBV7-3
J gene: TRBJ2-1
clone size: few
CDR3 protein: CASSLSVASAYNEQFF
CDR3 DNA: TGTGCCAGCAGCTTAAGTGTGGCGTCGGCCTACAATGAGCAGTTCTTC

D gene: NA
V gene: TRBV11-3
J gene: TRBJ2-1
clone size: once
CDR3 protein: CASSARAASYNEQFF
CDR3 DNA: TGTGCCAGCAGCGCGCGAGCAGCCTCCTACAATGAGCAGTTCTTC

D gene: NA
V gene: TRBV12-3/TRBV12-4
J gene: TRBJ2-5
clone size: NA
CDR3 protein: CASSLGWLGETQYF
CDR3 DNA: TGTGCCAGCAGTTTGGGGTGGTTGGGGGAGACCCAGTACTTC

D gene: NA
V gene: TRBV29-1
J gene: TRBJ2-3
clone size: many
CDR3 protein: CSVEDRAGGDTQYF
CDR3 DNA: TGCAGCGTTGAAGACAGGGCCGGTGGGGATACGCAGTATTTT

D gene: TRBD2
V gene: TRBV18
J gene: TRBJ2-5
clone size: NA
CDR3 protein: CASSPRLGLQETQYF
CDR3 DNA: TGTGCCAGCTCACCGCGCTTGGGACTACAAGAGACCCAGTACTTC

D gene: NA
V gene: TRBV12-3/TRBV12-4
J gene: TRBJ2-1
clone size: NA
CDR3 protein: CASSFGIKDPFF
CDR3 DNA: TGTGCCAGCAGTTTCGGGATCAAAGATCCGTTCTTC

D gene: TRBD1
V gene: TRBV7-9
J gene: TRBJ1-3
clone size: few
CDR3 protein: CASSFRGQQPAGNTIYF
CDR3 DNA: TGTGCCAGCAGCTTTCGGGGACAGCAACCAGCTGGAAACACCATATATTTT

D gene: NA
V gene: TRBV20-1
J gene: TRBJ2-1
clone size: few
CDR3 protein: CSGLLDDEQFF
CDR3 DNA: TGCAGTGGCCTTTTGGATGATGAGCAGTTCTTC

D gene: NA
V gene: TRBV20-1
J gene: TRBJ2-1
clone size: NA
CDR3 protein: CSARDHSQLNNEQFF
CDR3 DNA: TGCAGTGCTAGAGATCACTCCCAACTGAACAATGAGCAGTTCTTC

D gene: TRBD1
V gene: TRBV20-1
J gene: TRBJ1-4
clone size: few
CDR3 protein: CSAGAGQGDEKLFF
CDR3 DNA: TGCAGTGCGGGAGCGGGACAGGGGGATGAAAAACTGTTTTTT

D gene: NA
V gene: TRBV12-3/TRBV12-4
J gene: TRBJ2-5
clone size: NA
CDR3 protein: CASTRWSDQETQYF
CDR3 DNA: TGTGCCAGCACCCGGTGGAGCGACCAAGAGACCCAGTACTTC

D gene: NA
V gene: TRBV28
J gene: TRBJ2-7
clone size: NA
CDR3 protein: CASTIMGLQAYEQYF
CDR3 DNA: TGTGCCAGCACCATAATGGGACTCCAGGCCTACGAGCAGTACTTC

D gene: TRBD2
V gene: TRBV11-3
J gene: TRBJ2-5
clone size: NA
CDR3 protein: CASSLDRLAGVLTETQYF
CDR3 DNA: TGTGCCAGCAGCTTAGACCGACTAGCGGGAGTTTTAACAGAGACCCAGTACTTC

D gene: NA
V gene: TRBV6-6
J gene: TRBJ2-4
clone size: NA
CDR3 protein: CASSYGVLRAKNIQYF
CDR3 DNA: TGTGCCAGCAGTTACGGGGTATTACGGGCCAAAAACATTCAGTACTTC

D gene: NA
V gene: TRBV20-1
J gene: TRBJ2-3
clone size: NA
CDR3 protein: CSARDRDLATDTQYF
CDR3 DNA: TGCAGTGCTAGAGATAGAGACTTAGCGACCGATACGCAGTATTTT

D gene: NA
V gene: TRBV20-1
J gene: TRBJ2-1
clone size: NA
CDR3 protein: CSARVATASSYNEQFF
CDR3 DNA: TGCAGTGCTAGAGTGGCCACAGCGAGCTCCTACAATGAGCAGTTCTTC

D gene: TRBD1
V gene: TRBV6-5
J gene: TRBJ1-1
clone size: once
CDR3 protein: CASSYKGGTVEAFF
CDR3 DNA: TGTGCCAGCAGTTATAAGGGAGGGACAGTGGAAGCTTTCTTT

D gene: NA
V gene: TRBV5-1
J gene: TRBJ1-4
clone size: NA
CDR3 protein: CASSGSTGRGEKLFF
CDR3 DNA: TGCGCCAGCAGCGGTTCGACGGGGCGCGGCGAAAAACTGTTTTTT

D gene: NA
V gene: TRBV3-1
J gene: TRBJ1-4
clone size: few
CDR3 protein: CASSRTSGVEKLFF
CDR3 DNA: TGTGCCAGCAGTCGGACATCGGGGGTTGAAAAACTGTTTTTT

D gene: TRBD1
V gene: TRBV29-1
J gene: TRBJ1-4
clone size: NA
CDR3 protein: CSVEERQGEKLFF
CDR3 DNA: TGCAGCGTTGAAGAACGACAGGGTGAAAAACTGTTTTTT

D gene: TRBD1
V gene: TRBV6-5
J gene: TRBJ1-1
clone size: few
CDR3 protein: CASSYRDSPSPRTEAFF
CDR3 DNA: TGTGCCAGCAGTTACCGGGACAGTCCCTCACCGAGAACTGAAGCTTTCTTT

D gene: NA
V gene: TRBV20-1
J gene: TRBJ2-2
clone size: NA
CDR3 protein: CSAFWSANTGELFF
CDR3 DNA: TGCAGTGCTTTCTGGAGCGCGAACACCGGGGAGCTGTTTTTT

D gene: TRBD2
V gene: TRBV3-1
J gene: TRBJ2-1
clone size: NA
CDR3 protein: CASSQAYVMTSGGDYNEQFF
CDR3 DNA: TGTGCCAGCAGCCAAGCGTACGTAATGACTAGCGGGGGGGACTACAATGAGCAGTTCTTC

D gene: NA
V gene: TRBV12-5
J gene: TRBJ2-3
clone size: few
CDR3 protein: CASGHPRDTQYF
CDR3 DNA: TGTGCTAGTGGTCACCCCAGGGATACGCAGTATTTT

D gene: TRBD1
V gene: TRBV5-1
J gene: TRBJ2-6
clone size: NA
CDR3 protein: CASSRRDREYSGANVLTF
CDR3 DNA: TGCGCCAGCAGCCGACGGGACAGGGAATACTCTGGGGCCAACGTCCTGACTTTC

D gene: TRBD1
V gene: TRBV4-3
J gene: TRBJ1-2
clone size: NA
CDR3 protein: CASSQVGQGSYGYTF
CDR3 DNA: TGCGCCAGCAGCCAAGTCGGACAGGGCAGTTATGGCTACACCTTC

D gene: NA
V gene: TRBV15
J gene: TRBJ1-5
clone size: NA
CDR3 protein: CATSRDSRTLSNQPQHF
CDR3 DNA: TGTGCCACCAGCAGAGATAGCCGTACGCTCAGCAATCAGCCCCAGCATTTT

D gene: TRBD1
V gene: TRBV29-1
J gene: TRBJ2-7
clone size: few
CDR3 protein: CSVIRDRGSYEQYF
CDR3 DNA: TGCAGCGTTATCCGGGACAGGGGCTCCTACGAGCAGTACTTC

D gene: NA
V gene: TRBV12-3/TRBV12-4
J gene: TRBJ2-5
clone size: many
CDR3 protein: CASSRSGRPEETQYF
CDR3 DNA: TGTGCCAGCAGTCGCAGCGGCAGGCCGGAAGAGACCCAGTACTTC

D gene: TRBD1
V gene: TRBV19
J gene: TRBJ2-1
clone size: NA
CDR3 protein: CASSPTPGQVINNEQFF
CDR3 DNA: TGTGCCAGTAGCCCCACTCCGGGACAGGTCATTAACAATGAGCAGTTCTTC

D gene: NA
V gene: TRBV5-1
J gene: TRBJ2-1
clone size: many
CDR3 protein: CASSSDNEQFF
CDR3 DNA: TGCGCCAGCAGCTCGGACAATGAGCAGTTCTTC

D gene: NA
V gene: TRBV12-3/TRBV12-4
J gene: TRBJ1-1
clone size: NA
CDR3 protein: CASTRGVLGTEAFF
CDR3 DNA: TGTGCCAGCACTCGGGGTGTTTTGGGCACTGAAGCTTTCTTT

D gene: TRBD1
V gene: TRBV5-1
J gene: TRBJ1-6
clone size: few
CDR3 protein: CASSVTTGGNSPLHF
CDR3 DNA: TGCGCCAGCAGCGTAACGACAGGGGGGAATTCACCCCTCCACTTT

D gene: NA
V gene: TRBV28
J gene: TRBJ2-7
clone size: many
CDR3 protein: CASSGTGIFPYEQYF
CDR3 DNA: TGTGCCAGCAGTGGAACGGGGATCTTTCCCTACGAGCAGTACTTC

D gene: TRBD1
V gene: TRBV6-5
J gene: TRBJ1-2
clone size: many
CDR3 protein: CASKGGGGYTF
CDR3 DNA: TGTGCCAGTAAAGGGGGCGGTGGCTACACCTTC

D gene: NA
V gene: TRBV2
J gene: TRBJ2-4
clone size: NA
CDR3 protein: CASSEEVDVGVGAHMENIQYF
CDR3 DNA: TGTGCCAGCAGTGAAGAAGTTGATGTAGGGGTTGGGGCCCATATGGAAAACATTCAGTACTTC

D gene: TRBD1
V gene: TRBV12-3/TRBV12-4
J gene: TRBJ1-2
clone size: few
CDR3 protein: CASSFGGGGGYGYTF
CDR3 DNA: TGTGCCAGCAGTTTTGGGGGAGGGGGCGGCTATGGCTACACCTTC

D gene: NA
V gene: TRBV9
J gene: TRBJ2-1
clone size: NA
CDR3 protein: CASSVSGSPYNEQFF
CDR3 DNA: TGTGCCAGCAGCGTAAGTGGGAGCCCCTACAATGAGCAGTTCTTC

D gene: NA
V gene: TRBV7-8
J gene: TRBJ2-1
clone size: NA
CDR3 protein: CASSRSLRVAGDNEQFF
CDR3 DNA: TGTGCCAGCAGCCGGTCATTAAGGGTAGCAGGGGACAATGAGCAGTTCTTC

D gene: NA
V gene: TRBV7-9
J gene: TRBJ2-7
clone size: many
CDR3 protein: CASSLGLNYEQYF
CDR3 DNA: TGTGCCAGCAGCTTGGGCCTCAACTACGAGCAGTACTTC

D gene: NA
V gene: TRBV20-1
J gene: TRBJ2-4
clone size: NA
CDR3 protein: CSASSGMQNIQYF
CDR3 DNA: TGCAGTGCTAGTTCAGGGATGCAAAACATTCAGTACTTC

D gene: NA
V gene: TRBV7-8
J gene: TRBJ2-2
clone size: few
CDR3 protein: CASMASRLVGEGELFF
CDR3 DNA: TGTGCCAGCATGGCATCTCGACTAGTTGGGGAAGGGGAGCTGTTTTTT

D gene: NA
V gene: TRBV29-1
J gene: TRBJ2-3
clone size: few
CDR3 protein: CSGALRYTDTQYF
CDR3 DNA: TGCAGCGGCGCCCTGCGATACACAGATACGCAGTATTTT

D gene: NA
V gene: TRBV4-3
J gene: TRBJ1-2
clone size: few
CDR3 protein: CASSQVGRQRDGYTF
CDR3 DNA: TGCGCCAGCAGCCAAGTGGGGCGCCAGAGAGATGGCTACACCTTC

D gene: TRBD2
V gene: TRBV18
J gene: TRBJ2-3
clone size: few
CDR3 protein: CASSALAGGTDTQYF
CDR3 DNA: TGTGCCAGCTCAGCACTAGCGGGGGGCACAGATACGCAGTATTTT

D gene: TRBD1
V gene: TRBV11-3
J gene: TRBJ1-6
clone size: NA
CDR3 protein: CASSLNRGGSPLHF
CDR3 DNA: TGTGCCAGCAGCTTGAACAGGGGAGGTTCACCCCTCCACTTT

D gene: NA
V gene: TRBV6-5
J gene: TRBJ1-4
clone size: few
CDR3 protein: CASSYSGNEKLFF
CDR3 DNA: TGTGCCAGCAGTTACAGCGGGAATGAAAAACTGTTTTTT

D gene: NA
V gene: TRBV29-1
J gene: TRBJ1-2
clone size: NA
CDR3 protein: CSVEGPTGLSGYTF
CDR3 DNA: TGCAGCGTTGAAGGACCTACAGGGTTATCTGGCTACACCTTC

D gene: NA
V gene: TRBV2
J gene: TRBJ1-1
clone size: few
CDR3 protein: CASSEDSINTEAFF
CDR3 DNA: TGTGCCAGCAGTGAGGACAGTATTAACACTGAAGCTTTCTTT

D gene: NA
V gene: TRBV19
J gene: TRBJ1-3
clone size: few
CDR3 protein: CASSSPARRNTIYF
CDR3 DNA: TGTGCCAGTAGTAGCCCGGCGCGCCGGAACACCATATATTTT

D gene: TRBD2
V gene: TRBV2
J gene: TRBJ2-5
clone size: few
CDR3 protein: CASSLLSSGVETQYF
CDR3 DNA: TGTGCCAGCAGTCTACTCTCTAGCGGGGTTGAGACCCAGTACTTC

D gene: NA
V gene: TRBV3-1
J gene: TRBJ1-1
clone size: few
CDR3 protein: CASSPPGSDTEAFF
CDR3 DNA: TGTGCCAGCAGCCCCCCCGGATCGGACACTGAAGCTTTCTTT

D gene: NA
V gene: TRBV5-1
J gene: TRBJ2-2
clone size: NA
CDR3 protein: CASIPLSGVGELFF
CDR3 DNA: TGCGCCAGCATCCCCCTGTCCGGGGTCGGGGAGCTGTTTTTT

D gene: NA
V gene: TRBV28
J gene: TRBJ1-4
clone size: NA
CDR3 protein: CATGAGKLFF
CDR3 DNA: TGTGCCACAGGGGCTGGAAAACTGTTTTTT

D gene: NA
V gene: TRBV19
J gene: TRBJ2-4
clone size: NA
CDR3 protein: CASTLMRGGENIQYF
CDR3 DNA: TGTGCCAGTACCCTGATGCGGGGCGGTGAAAACATTCAGTACTTC

D gene: TRBD2
V gene: TRBV18
J gene: TRBJ2-1
clone size: NA
CDR3 protein: CASSSGLAGAINEQFF
CDR3 DNA: TGTGCCAGCTCGTCAGGACTAGCGGGGGCGATCAATGAGCAGTTCTTC